Below, 30 T cell receptor beta chains from the same sample are listed, as sequenced in a study of CD8 T cells in ankylosing spondylitis (dated by TCRdb to 2016 to 2017). The library relied on 5' RACE. Sequencing relied on an Illumina HiSeq 2500. TCRdb reworked the public reads: Q25 trimming with fastp, MiXCR clone assembly, productive beta chains retained. Rows are unified per CDR3 protein, each entry keeping the most common DNA and genes. This sample comprises under 450,000 distinct CDR3 sequences, about 20% of them detected only once. The top ten constitute under 15% of the sample. Sequences were obtained from blood, either unsorted or a sorted T cell fraction (not recorded which). Receptors originate from a male donor with ankylosing spondylitis or in good health (not recorded which).

This clonotype was seen at least ten times. V is TRBV29-1 and J is TRBJ2-1; D is perhaps TRBD1 (5 bases). This CDR3 is 14 amino acids long. Trimming took off 3 bases at V and 4 bases at J, with 13 bases between the two ends. Germline V gene sequence: CDR1 SQVTM, CDR2 ANQGSEA. CDR3 nucleotides: TGCAGCGTTGACAGGCCAGGGCAATACAATGAGCAGTTCTTC. It translates to CSVDRPGQYNEQFF.

The rearrangement links TRBV29-1 to TRBJ2-3, with TRBD1 matching over 9 bases. V lost 6 bases, J lost 3 bases, and 4 bases stayed unmatched. The CDR3 covers 13 residues. The germline V gene encodes CDR1 SQVTM and CDR2 ANQGSEA. The DNA of the CDR3 is TGCAGCGTCATGACAGGGGGTACAGATACGCAGTATTTT. This encodes CSVMTGGTDTQYF.

The CDR3 spells CASSYGTGGAYSYNEQFF. For the CDR3, the DNA is TGTGCCAGCAGTTACGGGACAGGGGGCGCCTACTCCTACAATGAGCAGTTCTTC. This chain joins TRBV6-5 and TRBJ2-1, with 12 bases that match TRBD1. The junction had 5 bases not matched to a gene; V was cut back by 2 bases and J by 0 bases. CDR1 MNHEY and CDR2 SVGAGI come from the germline V gene. The CDR3 is 18 amino acids.

This clonotype was picked up a small number of times. The chain links TRBV29-1 to TRBJ2-1, with D perhaps assigned TRBD1 or TRBD2 (5 bases each). The germline CDR1 and CDR2 sequences are SQVTM and ANQGSEA. The V end lost 3 bases, the J end lost 9 bases, and 12 bases lay between the germline ends. CDR3 length: 12 residues. CDR3 in amino acids: CSVDEGLGEQFF. The CDR3 DNA sequence: TGCAGCGTTGACGAGGGGTTGGGTGAGCAGTTCTTC.

The gene calls are TRBV7-9 and TRBJ2-1, with D possibly being TRBD1 or TRBD2 (6 bases each). The ends were cut back, 3 bases at V and 0 bases at J, with 12 bases in the middle. Germline values: CDR1 SEHNR, CDR2 FQNEAQ (reference sequence). The CDR3 length is 16 residues. The CDR3 DNA sequence: TGTGCCAGCAGCTTCGGGGGCCAAAGCTCCTACAATGAGCAGTTCTTC. Translating gives CASSFGGQSSYNEQFF.

The chain has TRBV5-1 and TRBJ1-3, with D possibly matching TRBD1 (5 bases). This CDR3 region has 16 residues. The V gene lost 0 bases and the J gene lost 3 bases, with 13 bases spanning the gap. Germline CDR1 SGHRS, CDR2 YFSETQ. The CDR3: CASSLVQGGDGNTIYF. DNA of the CDR3: TGCGCCAGCAGCTTGGTTCAGGGCGGTGATGGAAACACCATATATTTT.

This clonotype occurred once. The chain uses TRBV3-1 and TRBJ2-1, with D unclear. The CDR3 length is 19 residues. Germline CDR1 reads LGHDT; CDR2 reads YNNKEL (reference sequence). V was clipped by 10 bases and J by 0 bases, with 28 bases between them. Here the CDR3 reads CAISFPIQHQVFSYNEQFF. The CDR3 DNA follows: TGTGCCATCAGTTTCCCCATCCAACATCAGGTCTTCTCCTACAATGAGCAGTTCTTC.

The V call is TRBV4-1, the J call TRBJ1-1; no clear D. Germline CDR1 MGHRA, CDR2 YSYEKL. The CDR3 covers 15 residues. V was trimmed by 0 bases and J by 4 bases, leaving 12 bases between them. Here the CDR3 reads CASSQDAHRSTEAFF. The CDR3 bases are TGCGCCAGCAGCCAAGACGCCCATAGGAGCACTGAAGCTTTCTTT.

This clonotype came up many times. The rearrangement links TRBV4-2 to TRBJ2-1; no reliable D call. CDR1 and CDR2 (germline): LGHNA, YNFKEQ. The V gene lost 1 base and the J gene lost 0 bases, with 10 bases spanning the gap. The CDR3 length is 16 residues. The CDR3 DNA sequence: TGTGCCAGCAGCCAAGGTGCCCCCAGCTCCTACAATGAGCAGTTCTTC. It is translated as CASSQGAPSSYNEQFF.

This clonotype was counted only a few times. The chain is built from TRBV30 and TRBJ2-7, with 11 bases identical to TRBD1. The CDR3 is 14 residues long. Germline trimming cut 2 bases from V and 5 bases from J; bases unmatched to any gene: 5. Germline-derived CDR1 and CDR2 are GTSNPN and SVGIG (reference sequence). The CDR3 protein is CAWSKGQGVNEQYF. CDR3 coding DNA: TGTGCCTGGAGTAAGGGACAGGGGGTCAACGAGCAGTACTTC.

This clonotype appeared a few times. The chain is built from TRBV28 and TRBJ2-7, with 15 nucleotides matching TRBD2. The V and J ends lost 3 bases and 5 bases, in that order; junction bases with no gene match: 5. Germline V gene sequence: CDR1 MDHEN, CDR2 SYDVKM. The CDR3 spans 16 residues. DNA of the CDR3: TGTGCCAGCAGTTTCACCGGGACTAGCGGGGGGAACGAGCAGTACTTC. It encodes CASSFTGTSGGNEQYF.

This clonotype was observed a few times. V usage is TRBV12-3 or TRBV12-4 and J usage is TRBJ2-1; 15 bases agree with TRBD2. This CDR3 comprises 17 residues. The ends lost 5 bases at V and 5 bases at J; junction bases unmatched: 7. CDR3 protein: CASSHGLAGGTHNEQFF. The CDR3 DNA reads as TGTGCCAGCAGTCACGGACTAGCGGGGGGGACCCACAATGAGCAGTTCTTC.

This clonotype was recorded many times. The V and J genes are TRBV27 and TRBJ2-2; 7 bases fit TRBD1. Unmatched junction bases numbered 7, after V lost 8 bases and J lost 7 bases. The CDR3 is 13 amino acids. Looked up from germline, CDR1 is MNHEY and CDR2 is SMNVEV (reference sequence). The CDR3 loop is CASPGQVGGELFF. The CDR3 DNA reads as TGTGCCAGCCCCGGACAGGTTGGCGGGGAGCTGTTTTTT.

This clonotype was picked up a small number of times. The chain has TRBV6-2 or TRBV6-3 and TRBJ2-2; D gene uncertain. The V gene lost 1 base and the J gene lost 6 bases, with 3 bases spanning the gap. Germline CDR1 is MNHEY and CDR2 is SVGEGT. The CDR3 totals 12 residues. The CDR3 region is CASSYWAGELFF. For the CDR3, the DNA is TGTGCCAGCAGTTACTGGGCCGGGGAGCTGTTTTTT.

This rearrangement joins TRBV28 to TRBJ2-6; TRBD1 aligns across 10 bases. CDR1 is MDHEN, CDR2 SYDVKM, per germline. The CDR3 length is 20 residues. The V gene end was trimmed by 6 bases and the J gene end by 2 bases; junction bases not matched to a gene: 16. The CDR3: CASSQRMGTGVLPGANVLTF. In nucleotides, the CDR3 is TGTGCCAGCAGCCAACGAATGGGGACAGGGGTCCTTCCTGGGGCCAACGTCCTGACTTTC.

V and J are TRBV4-1 and TRBJ2-7, with unresolved D. The ends were cut back, 1 base at V and 6 bases at J, with 10 bases in the middle. The CDR3 covers 13 residues. Germline CDR1 reads MGHRA; CDR2 reads YSYEKL. The CDR3 region has the DNA TGCGCCAGCAGCCAAGTAAAGGGTGGCGAGCAGTACTTC. Amino acids: CASSQVKGGEQYF.

In its sample, this clonotype was seen a few times. The rearrangement joins TRBV10-3 to TRBJ2-7; 9 bases fit TRBD1. V lost 4 bases to trimming and J lost 3 bases; unmatched junction nucleotides: 4. The germline V gene encodes CDR1 ENHRY and CDR2 SYGVKD. The length of the CDR3 is 14 residues. The CDR3 sequence: CAISAQGAGYEQYF. The DNA for the CDR3 is TGTGCCATCAGTGCACAGGGGGCTGGCTACGAGCAGTACTTC.

This sequence joins TRBV12-3 or TRBV12-4 and TRBJ2-7, with TRBD1 as a possible D gene (6 bases). Trimming took 5 bases from V and 0 from J, leaving 23 bases between them. The CDR3 is 18 amino acids. CDR3 in DNA: TGTGCCAGCAGTGAACAAGGTCGAGCACGAGGGGGCTCCTACGAGCAGTACTTC. This encodes CASSEQGRARGGSYEQYF.

This clonotype was detected once. The CDR3 nucleotides are TGCGCCAGCAGCTTGGAGGGGCTAGCGGGCAACAATGAGCAGTTCTTC. Its translation is CASSLEGLAGNNEQFF. The J gene is TRBJ2-1, the V gene TRBV5-1; 8 nucleotides line up with TRBD2. The CDR3 covers 16 residues. The germline gives CDR1 SGHRS, CDR2 YFSETQ. V dropped 0 bases and J dropped 5; count of bases not matched to a gene: 7.

This clonotype was counted a few times. The CDR3 protein is CASSWTSGATDTQYF. The CDR3, as DNA: TGTGCCAGCAGTTGGACTAGCGGGGCCACAGATACGCAGTATTTT. The chain combines TRBV12-3 or TRBV12-4 with TRBJ2-3; 12 bases are shared with TRBD2. The CDR3 extends over 15 amino acids. V lost 4 bases to trimming and J lost 2 bases; unmatched junction nucleotides: 1.

This clonotype was counted only a few times. The genes are TRBV20-1 and TRBJ1-1; D gene unclear. This CDR3 is built from 13 residues. CDR1 DFQATT and CDR2 SNEGSKA come from the germline V gene (reference sequence). V lost 0 bases, J lost 4 bases, and 9 bases lay in between. The CDR3, as DNA: TGCAGTGCTAGAGATACCCAGAGCACTGAAGCTTTCTTT. Its translation is CSARDTQSTEAFF.

This clonotype has more than one count but fewer than ten. The genes are TRBV12-3 or TRBV12-4 and TRBJ2-5; TRBD1 aligns across 9 bases. V was clipped by 6 bases and J by 4 bases; unmatched bases: 9. CDR3 length equals 15 residues. CDR3 coding DNA: TGTGCCAGCAGGCCACAGGGGGCGGTAGCAGAGACCCAGTACTTC. This translates into CASRPQGAVAETQYF.

This clonotype was detected a few times. V is TRBV10-3 and J is TRBJ2-7, with 7 nucleotides matching TRBD2. The CDR3 runs 15 residues. Unmatched junction bases numbered 12, after V lost 3 bases and J lost 7 bases. The V gene's germline CDR1 is ENHRY and CDR2 SYGVKD. CDR3 coding DNA: TGTGCCATCAGTGATTCCGGGATCGGGGAGGGTGAGCAGTACTTC. As protein: CAISDSGIGEGEQYF.

This clonotype was seen a few times. The chain is built from TRBV15 and TRBJ2-7; D might be TRBD1 (6 bases). The CDR3 has 15 residues. Trimming pared 1 base from V and 1 base from J, leaving 11 bases between. Germline V gene data show CDR1 as LNHNV and CDR2 as YYDKDF (reference sequence). As DNA, the CDR3 is TGTGCCACCAGCAGAGGGGCAGGGGTTTCCTACGAGCAGTACTTC. Translation gives CATSRGAGVSYEQYF.

The CDR3 nucleotides read TGTGCCAGCAGTTTCAGTACTAGCGGGGGTTATTTGAACACCGGGGAGCTGTTTTTT. It codes for CASSFSTSGGYLNTGELFF. The chain carries TRBV27 and TRBJ2-2; 11 positions match TRBD2. CDR3 size: 19 residues. V lost 3 bases to trimming and J lost 1 base; unmatched junction nucleotides: 10. Germline V gives CDR1 MNHEY, CDR2 SMNVEV (reference sequence).

The gene calls are TRBV27 and TRBJ2-3; TRBD1 or TRBD2 may be the D gene (6 bases each). This CDR3 region has 17 residues. V lost 1 base and J lost 2, with 16 bases in between. The germline V gene encodes CDR1 MNHEY and CDR2 SMNVEV (reference sequence). The CDR3 DNA reads as TGTGCCAGCAGTTTATGGGTCGGGCGGGGACACACAGATACGCAGTATTTT. It is translated as CASSLWVGRGHTDTQYF.

In its sample, this clonotype was seen a few times. The J gene is TRBJ2-1, the V gene TRBV10-3; 9 bases are a match to TRBD2. CDR3 length: 16 residues. Germline V gene data show CDR1 as ENHRY and CDR2 as SYGVKD. J lost 9 bases, V lost 4 bases, and 13 bases had no gene match. CDR3: CAISGFPLAGRSEQFF. The CDR3 nucleotides are TGTGCCATCAGTGGCTTCCCCCTAGCGGGGAGGTCTGAGCAGTTCTTC.

For this clonotype: This may be a read error, as it is one base from a much larger clone. V gene TRBV6-4 combines with J gene TRBJ2-3, with D perhaps TRBD1 (5 bases). Germline CDR1 MRHNA, CDR2 SNTAGT. Trimming left V 2 bases short and J 0 bases short, with 6 bases between. The CDR3 totals 14 residues. CDR3 DNA sequence: TGTGCCAGCAGTGACGGGGCTAGCACAGATACGCAGTATTTT. It encodes CASSDGASTDTQYF.

This clonotype has only a few counts. The V and J genes are TRBV6-5 and TRBJ2-7; D uncertain. V dropped 0 bases and J dropped 3 bases, with 6 bases sitting between them. The CDR3 is 13 amino acids. CDR1 is MNHEY and CDR2 is SVGAGI in the germline V gene. CDR3 coding DNA: TGTGCCAGCAGTTACTCCGTGGGCTACGAGCAGTACTTC. Encoded protein: CASSYSVGYEQYF.

This clonotype has a count of ten or more. V is TRBV25-1 and J is TRBJ2-5; D not resolved. V dropped 2 bases and J dropped 5 bases, with 3 bases sitting between them. CDR3 size: 11 residues. Per the germline V gene, CDR1 is MGHDK and CDR2 is SYGVNS. DNA of the CDR3: TGTGCCAGCAGTGAAGGGGAGACCCAGTACTTC. It translates to CASSEGETQYF.